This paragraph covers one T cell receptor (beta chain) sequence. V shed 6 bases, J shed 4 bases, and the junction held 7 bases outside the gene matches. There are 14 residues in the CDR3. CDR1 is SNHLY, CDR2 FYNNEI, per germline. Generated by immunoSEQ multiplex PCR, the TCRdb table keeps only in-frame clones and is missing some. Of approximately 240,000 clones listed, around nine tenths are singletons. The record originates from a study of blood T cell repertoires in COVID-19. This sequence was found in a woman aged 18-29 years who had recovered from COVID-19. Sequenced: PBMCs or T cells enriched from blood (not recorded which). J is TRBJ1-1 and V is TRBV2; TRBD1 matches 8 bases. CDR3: CASRVQGGGTEAFF. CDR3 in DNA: TGTGCCAGCAGAGTACAGGGGGGGGGCACTGAAGCTTTCTTT.